The 11 T cell receptor beta chains below all came from one sample that was sequenced in a study of OX40 agonist ivuxolimab in advanced cancers. TCRdb's table, derived via immunoSEQ multiplex PCR, lists solely in-frame clones and lacks some. The repertoire holds about 73,000 clones, with about nine tenths as singletons. The sample here was CD4+ or CD8+ T cells sorted from blood, taken in a trial of the OX40 agonist ivuxolimab. These receptors all stem from an adult with an advanced solid tumor such as melanoma, head and neck, liver or kidney cancer.

This chain joins TRBV21-1 and TRBJ1-3. TRBV21-1 has pseudogene status. The CDR3 sequence is 14 residues long. This chain's CDR3 is CASSNAVIRHTIYF. The CDR3 bases are TGTGCCAGCAGCAACGCAGTAATAAGGCACACCATATATTTT.

The rearrangement uses TRBV29-1 and TRBJ1-3; a possible D gene is TRBD1 (5 bases). The CDR3 is made up of 14 amino acids. With 4 bases removed from V and 3 bases from J, the gap between germline ends came to 13 bases. The germline gives CDR1 SQVTM, CDR2 ANQGSEA. This CDR3 reads CSVVPGIDGNTIYF. The CDR3 DNA sequence: TGCAGCGTTGTTCCAGGGATCGATGGAAACACCATATATTTT.

The chain combines TRBV14 with TRBJ2-7, with 9 bases aligning to TRBD1. The CDR3 contains 14 residues. Germline assignment: CDR1 SGHDN and CDR2 FVKESK. After removal of 5 bases from V and 4 bases from J, the junction contained 6 bases not matched to a gene. The CDR3 here is CASSKDRGTYEQYF. CDR3 bases: TGTGCCAGCAGCAAGGACAGGGGAACTTACGAGCAGTACTTC.

The chain is built from TRBV14 and TRBJ2-7; a possible D gene is TRBD1 (6 bases). Germline CDR1 and CDR2: SGHDN and FVKESK. V lost 3 bases and J 5 bases, leaving 8 bases between the germline ends. This CDR3 has 12 residues. The CDR3 DNA sequence: TGTGCCAGCAGCCAGTGGGACAACGAGCAGTACTTC. The encoded protein is CASSQWDNEQYF.

J is TRBJ2-5 and V is TRBV19, with TRBD2 matching 11 bases. V lost 6 bases, J lost 2 bases, and 17 bases stayed unmatched. Germline values: CDR1 LNHDA, CDR2 SQIVND (reference sequence). The CDR3 contains 19 residues. The CDR3 DNA is TGTGCCAGTAGCCGAACAGGTAGCGGACTAGCGGGCGCACAAGAGACCCAGTACTTC. Encoded protein: CASSRTGSGLAGAQETQYF.

This chain links TRBV18 with TRBJ1-5, with 9 bases identical to TRBD1. The CDR3 runs 14 residues. With 6 bases clipped from V and 4 bases from J, the junction kept 4 bases outside the gene matches. Germline V lookup: CDR1 KGHSH, CDR2 LQKENI. Written as DNA, the CDR3 is TGTGCCAGCTCCTCGGACAGGGGAAATCAGCCCCAGCATTTT. This encodes CASSSDRGNQPQHF.

The genes are TRBV7-9 and TRBJ1-6; a possible D gene is TRBD1 (5 bases). V was shortened by 4 bases and J by 5 bases, with 9 bases between the two germline ends. The CDR3 is 14 amino acids. In germline, CDR1 is SEHNR, CDR2 FQNEAQ (reference sequence). The CDR3 DNA sequence: TGTGCCAGCAGCTCCGACAGAAATAATTCACCCCTCCACTTT. Translating gives CASSSDRNNSPLHF.

To note about this clone: Germline is not matched at one junction end, which may reflect a read error. This chain links TRBV29-1 with TRBJ1-2, with TRBD1 matching 9 bases. CDR1 and CDR2 (germline): SQVTM, ANQGSEA. The CDR3 is 14 amino acids. The CDR3, as DNA: TGCAGCGTGGAAGGCGGGACAGGGTTCTATGGCTACACCTTC. It translates to CSVEGGTGFYGYTF.

This rearrangement joins TRBV2 to TRBJ1-2; D unclear. Trimming cost V 1 base and J 8 bases, with 11 bases left between them. The germline CDR1 and CDR2 sequences are SNHLY and FYNNEI. This CDR3 region has 13 residues. The CDR3 here is CASSEGRTGGYTF. As DNA, the CDR3 is TGTGCCAGCAGTGAAGGTCGAACGGGAGGCTACACCTTC.

The V call is TRBV11-2, the J call TRBJ2-1, with 7 nucleotides matching TRBD2. V lost 1 base to trimming and J lost 6 bases; unmatched junction nucleotides: 12. The CDR3 runs 17 residues. Germline assignment: CDR1 SGHAT and CDR2 FQNNGV. The CDR3 region is CASSLGGVGLGPNEQFF. CDR3 coding DNA: TGTGCCAGCAGCTTAGGAGGTGTAGGACTAGGCCCCAATGAGCAGTTCTTC.

V is TRBV10-3 and J is TRBJ2-1; D is possibly TRBD2 (6 bases). CDR1 is ENHRY and CDR2 is SYGVKD in the germline V gene. This CDR3 spans 14 amino acids. CDR3 coding DNA: TGTGCTACACGGGGAAGTGGAGGGAGAGATGAGCAGTTCTTC. Its protein is CATRGSGGRDEQFF.